These 13 T cell receptor beta chains came from one sample sequenced in a study of cytomegalovirus exposure and HLA in healthy donors. A multiplex PCR was run with 60 Vbeta primers and 13 Jbeta primers. Assay used: immunoSEQ multiplex PCR; TCRdb lists only in-frame clones, some missing. The ten most abundant clones cover 1.1% of a sample with 80,000 to 95,000 clones. The sample was PBMCs. The receptors were gathered from a woman aged 30 to 39 in good health and CMV-seronegative.

This chain joins TRBV30 and TRBJ2-1; D not resolved. Germline V lookup: CDR1 GTSNPN, CDR2 SVGIG (reference sequence). This CDR3 contains 12 residues. The V end lost 5 bases, the J end lost 7 bases, and 12 bases lay between the germline ends. This CDR3 reads CAWENNSNEQFF. In DNA form, the CDR3 reads TGTGCCTGGGAAAACAATTCGAATGAGCAGTTCTTC.

This chain's CDR3 is CASSLWAGTNNEQFF. The CDR3 DNA is TGTGCCAGCAGCTTATGGGCGGGAACAAACAATGAGCAGTTCTTC. The chain uses TRBV7-9 and TRBJ2-1; a possible D gene is TRBD2 (6 bases). The CDR3 sequence is 15 residues long. Germline CDR1 is SEHNR and CDR2 is FQNEAQ (reference sequence). Trimming shortened V by 2 bases and J by 5 bases, and 13 bases separated the two germline ends.

The chain employs TRBV7-9 and TRBJ2-1; perhaps TRBD1 as D (6 bases). Germline V gene lookup returns CDR1 SEHNR and CDR2 FQNEAQ (reference sequence). V lost 5 bases, J lost 12 bases, and 17 bases lay in between. This CDR3 has 13 residues. CDR3 DNA: TGTGCCAGCAGCCTCCCTGACAGGTCTGTGCAGTTCTTC. Translating gives CASSLPDRSVQFF.

The genes are TRBV11-2 and TRBJ1-2; D gene unclear. Germline V CDR1 and CDR2: SGHAT, FQNNGV. The CDR3 sequence is 14 residues long. The V end was cut by 5 bases, the J end by 4 bases, with 14 bases between. CDR3 DNA: TGTGCCAGCAGCGTGGCGGTGACTGGCTATGGCTACACCTTC. It codes for CASSVAVTGYGYTF. The variable domain in full, completed from reference TRBV11-2 and TRBJ1-2, reads EAGVAQSPRYKIIEKRQSVAFWCNPISGHATLYWYQQILGQGPKLLIQFQNNGVVDDSQLPKDRFSAERLKGVDSTLKIQPAKLEDSAVYLCASSVAVTGYGYTFGSGTRLTVV.

The chain combines TRBV4-1 with TRBJ1-2; a weak D match, TRBD1 (6 bases). Germline V gene data show CDR1 as MGHRA and CDR2 as YSYEKL. The CDR3 totals 13 residues. V lost 3 bases to trimming and J lost 9 bases, with 14 bases between them. DNA of the CDR3: TGCGCCAGCAGCCAGGGGAAAGGGACAAGCTACACCTTC. Translation: CASSQGKGTSYTF.

This sequence joins TRBV19 and TRBJ2-3; 13 positions agree with TRBD2. The germline CDR1 and CDR2 sequences are LNHDA and SQIVND (reference sequence). The J segment lost 2 bases and the V segment lost 3 bases, leaving 5 bases of the junction unmatched. The CDR3 extends over 17 amino acids. CDR3 DNA: TGTGCCAGTAGTATCGGGGGGACTAGCGGGATCACAGATACGCAGTATTTT. It translates to CASSIGGTSGITDTQYF. Complete variable domain (other parts from reference TRBV19 and TRBJ2-3): DGGITQSPKYLFRKEGQNVTLSCEQNLNHDAMYWYRQDPGQGLRLIYYSQIVNDFQKGDIAEGYSVSREKKESFPLTVTSAQKNPTAFYLCASSIGGTSGITDTQYFGPGTRLTVL.

This chain links TRBV19 with TRBJ2-3; 12 bases fit TRBD2. CDR3 size: 15 residues. The junction had 6 bases not matched to a gene; V was cut back by 7 bases and J by 4 bases. CDR1 is LNHDA and CDR2 is SQIVND in the germline V gene (reference sequence). The CDR3, as DNA: TGTGCCAGTACTCTAGCGGGAGGGCACGCAGATACGCAGTATTTT. It translates to CASTLAGGHADTQYF.

This chain connects TRBV7-9 to TRBJ1-1; D remains ambiguous. Germline-derived CDR1 and CDR2 are SEHNR and FQNEAQ (reference sequence). Trimming removed 3 bases from V and 3 bases from J, with 14 bases in between. The CDR3 has 15 residues. CDR3 sequence reads: CASSFSGRRHTEAFF. The CDR3 DNA follows: TGTGCCAGCAGCTTCTCTGGGAGACGACACACTGAAGCTTTCTTT. Full variable domain (rest looked up from reference TRBV7-9 and TRBJ1-1): DTGVSQNPRHKITKRGQNVTFRCDPISEHNRLYWYRQTLGQGPEFLTYFQNEAQLEKSRLLSDRFSAERPKGSFSTLEIQRTEQGDSAMYLCASSFSGRRHTEAFFGQGTRLTVV.

V and J are TRBV18 and TRBJ2-5; D is unresolved. CDR1 and CDR2 (germline): KGHSH, LQKENI. The CDR3 is 15 amino acids. V was cut by 0 bases and J by 5 bases, with 13 bases left in between. The CDR3 coding sequence is TGTGCCAGCTCACCACCCAGTCTGGGCCTGGAGACCCAGTACTTC. Its protein product is CASSPPSLGLETQYF.

The chain has TRBV20-1 and TRBJ2-5; D may be TRBD2 (6 bases). V was trimmed by 0 bases and J by 9 bases, leaving 8 bases between them. The CDR3 runs 11 residues. Germline V gene sequence: CDR1 DFQATT, CDR2 SNEGSKA (reference sequence). CDR3 region: CSARDRGSQYF. As DNA, the CDR3 is TGCAGTGCTAGAGATCGGGGGTCCCAGTACTTC.

The chain recombines TRBV29-1 with TRBJ2-5; maybe TRBD2 (5 bases). The CDR3 runs to 12 residues. The V end was cut by 6 bases, the J end by 0 bases, with 8 bases between. Germline CDR1 SQVTM, CDR2 ANQGSEA. The DNA for the CDR3 is TGCAGCGTCCAACTAGACCAAGAGACCCAGTACTTC. Residues: CSVQLDQETQYF.

In DNA, the CDR3 is TGTGCCAGCAGTTTCCCCGGGAGGCCCCAGCATTTT. It is translated as CASSFPGRPQHF. This sequence joins TRBV28 and TRBJ1-5; D remains ambiguous. The CDR3 has 12 residues. The germline V gene has CDR1 MDHEN and CDR2 SYDVKM. Deletions cut 3 bases from V and 9 bases from J, with 9 bases between.

The rearrangement joins TRBV7-2 to TRBJ2-1, with a weak D call TRBD2 (5 bases). Germline V gene data show CDR1 as SGHTA and CDR2 as FQGNSA. V was shortened by 6 bases and J by 0 bases, with 12 bases between the two germline ends. The length of the CDR3 is 15 residues. CDR3 region: CASRLRASSYNEQFF. The CDR3 nucleotides read TGTGCCAGCAGGCTGCGGGCGAGCTCCTACAATGAGCAGTTCTTC.